Below, 24 T cell receptor beta chains from the same sample are listed, as sequenced in a study of shared clonotypes between healthy human individuals. Repertoires were generated with immunoSEQ multiplex PCR, while TCRdb's copy carries only in-frame clones and drops some. The profile shows approximately 2.3 million clones, 85% to 95% of them singletons. Sequencing was carried out using naive CD4+ T cells from PBMCs. The subset here: CD45RA+ positively selected. These receptors were collected from a man aged 18 to 29 in good health. Some clones in this sample may be carry-over from other donors' samples.

The CDR3, as DNA: TGCGCCAGCAGCCCTATGAGTTTGGATCAGCCCCAGCATTTT. Translating it yields CASSPMSLDQPQHF. The gene calls are TRBV4-1 and TRBJ1-5; unclear D gene. Germline CDR1 MGHRA, CDR2 YSYEKL. V was cut by 4 bases and J by 5 bases, with 12 bases left in between. The CDR3 has 14 residues.

The genes are TRBV30 and TRBJ1-5; D not resolved. The ends were cut back, 2 bases at V and 4 bases at J, with 9 bases in the middle. The CDR3 has 13 residues. Germline V gives CDR1 GTSNPN, CDR2 SVGIG (reference sequence). The CDR3 loop reads CAWSPVFNQPQHF. CDR3 in DNA: TGTGCCTGGAGTCCCGTCTTTAATCAGCCCCAGCATTTT.

In DNA form, the CDR3 reads TGTGCCAGCAGGGTAGTAGGGCCAGAGTTTCGGGGCTACACCTTC. This codes for CASRVVGPEFRGYTF. The chain employs TRBV2 and TRBJ1-2, with D uncertain. V lost 6 bases and J 8 bases, leaving 22 bases between the germline ends. The CDR3 is made up of 15 amino acids. Germline CDR1 and CDR2: SNHLY and FYNNEI.

The CDR3 region is CASSRGLAGGPGEQFF. The CDR3 DNA sequence: TGTGCCAGTAGTAGAGGACTAGCGGGAGGGCCGGGTGAGCAGTTCTTC. The genes are TRBV19 and TRBJ2-1, with 15 bases that match TRBD2. Germline CDR1 LNHDA, CDR2 SQIVND (reference sequence). The CDR3 sequence is 16 residues long. V was pared by 4 bases and J by 9 bases, with 7 bases of the junction left unmatched.

The rearrangement joins TRBV28 to TRBJ2-5; D call uncertain. Between the trimmed V and J ends, which lost 2 bases and 5 bases, there was a span of 12 bases. Germline CDR1 and CDR2: MDHEN and SYDVKM. The CDR3 contains 14 residues. The CDR3 nucleotides read TGTGCCAGCAGTTTAGAGCTAGTACTGGAGACCCAGTACTTC. Its protein product is CASSLELVLETQYF.

This clone was counted once. V gene TRBV5-4 combines with J gene TRBJ2-5; TRBD2 agrees at 8 bases. Germline CDR1 reads SGHNT; CDR2 reads YYREEE (reference sequence). The CDR3 is 16 residues long. V lost 4 bases and J lost 2; bases outside the gene matches: 10. CDR3 loop: CASSPGGASGQETQYF. The CDR3 DNA reads as TGTGCCAGCAGCCCGGGGGGGGCTAGCGGACAAGAGACCCAGTACTTC.

The chain is built from TRBV11-2 and TRBJ2-5, with D perhaps matching TRBD2 (6 bases). V lost 5 bases, J lost 5 bases, and 15 bases lay in between. Germline V CDR1 and CDR2: SGHAT, FQNNGV. The CDR3 runs to 14 residues. CDR3 residues: CASSQSPGRETQYF. The CDR3 DNA follows: TGTGCCAGCAGCCAAAGCCCGGGGAGGGAGACCCAGTACTTC.

This chain uses TRBV7-7 with TRBJ2-5; D remains unclear. This CDR3 has 13 amino acids. Trimming stripped 5 bases from V and 5 bases from J, with 12 bases between. Germline CDR1 SSHAT, CDR2 FNYEAQ (reference sequence). Here the CDR3 reads CASSRDWRETQYF. The CDR3 DNA is TGTGCCAGCAGCCGCGACTGGCGGGAGACCCAGTACTTC.

V is TRBV6-1 and J is TRBJ2-7, with 11 bases fitting TRBD2. J gave up 4 bases and V 2 bases, and 7 bases lay outside the gene matches. This CDR3 is 16 amino acids long. CDR1 and CDR2 (germline): MNHNS, SASEGT. The CDR3 nucleotides are TGTGCCAGCAGTGAATGGGGGACTAGCGGAAGATACGAGCAGTACTTC. Protein: CASSEWGTSGRYEQYF.

The chain joins TRBV28 to TRBJ1-2; D remains unclear. Germline assignment: CDR1 MDHEN and CDR2 SYDVKM. The V end was cut by 7 bases, the J end by 0 bases, with 12 bases between. This CDR3 is 14 amino acids long. As DNA, the CDR3 is TGTGCCAGCAAAGCCGAGCCTCCTAACTATGGCTACACCTTC. It is translated as CASKAEPPNYGYTF.

The gene calls are TRBV19 and TRBJ2-1; D unclear. CDR1 LNHDA and CDR2 SQIVND come from the germline V gene (reference sequence). V was shortened by 4 bases and J by 7 bases, with 11 bases between the two germline ends. The CDR3 covers 13 residues. The CDR3: CASSTWTGNEQFF. For the CDR3, the DNA is TGTGCCAGTAGTACGTGGACCGGAAATGAGCAGTTCTTC.

This clone has only one observation. The chain joins TRBV7-2 to TRBJ2-2; D call uncertain. There are 14 residues in the CDR3. V shed 6 bases and J shed 7 bases, with 15 bases lying between them. Germline V gene sequence: CDR1 SGHTA, CDR2 FQGNSA. Here the CDR3 DNA reads TGTGCCAGCAGTTTTGATGGGTTCGGCGGGGAGCTGTTTTTT. It is translated as CASSFDGFGGELFF.

The V and J genes are TRBV9 and TRBJ1-3; 9 bases match TRBD1. Germline CDR1 reads SGDLS; CDR2 reads YYNGEE. The CDR3 runs 16 residues. Unmatched junction bases numbered 8, after V lost 4 bases and J lost 3 bases. CDR3 nucleotides: TGTGCCAGCAGCTACCGGGGACAGGGATATGGAAACACCATATATTTT. Translating it yields CASSYRGQGYGNTIYF.

V usage is TRBV13 and J usage is TRBJ2-7; D is uncertain. The V and J ends lost 5 bases and 6 bases respectively, with 14 bases between them. Germline CDR1 is PRHDT and CDR2 is FYEKMQ (reference sequence). The CDR3 is 13 amino acids. This CDR3 reads CASSHRTLGEQYF. As DNA, the CDR3 is TGTGCCAGCAGCCACCGCACCCTGGGCGAGCAGTACTTC.

For this clone: At the DNA level, this CDR3 is encoded by other sequences in the same sample as well. The chain has TRBV30 and TRBJ2-6, with D hard to call. The ends were cut back, 3 bases at V and 2 bases at J, with 5 bases in the middle. The length of the CDR3 is 13 residues. Germline V gives CDR1 GTSNPN, CDR2 SVGIG (reference sequence). The CDR3 DNA is TGTGCCTGGAGGTTAGCTGGGGCCAACGTCCTGACTTTC. It is translated as CAWRLAGANVLTF.

The rearrangement uses TRBV4-1 and TRBJ1-5; a weak D match, TRBD1 (5 bases). The CDR3 length is 15 residues. V was cut by 4 bases and J by 3 bases, with 13 bases left in between. The germline V gene encodes CDR1 MGHRA and CDR2 YSYEKL. CDR3: CASSLGQGNNQPQHF. The DNA of the CDR3 is TGCGCCAGCAGCCTAGGGCAGGGAAACAATCAGCCCCAGCATTTT.

CDR3 residues: CASSLGAGFGYNEQFF. As DNA, the CDR3 is TGTGCCAGCAGCCTCGGTGCGGGATTCGGCTACAATGAGCAGTTCTTC. V gene TRBV5-4 combines with J gene TRBJ2-1; D is possibly TRBD2 (6 bases). Germline V gives CDR1 SGHNT, CDR2 YYREEE (reference sequence). The CDR3 sequence is 16 residues long. V shed 4 bases and J shed 3 bases, with 17 bases lying between them.

This CDR3 is CASSLIQGVGELFF. The CDR3 DNA follows: TGTGCCAGCAGCTTAATACAGGGAGTCGGGGAGCTGTTTTTT. This chain uses TRBV11-1 with TRBJ2-2, with TRBD1 as a possible D gene (6 bases). Trimming removed 2 bases at V and 7 bases at J, with 11 bases between. Germline V gives CDR1 SGHAT, CDR2 FQDESV (reference sequence). This CDR3 comprises 14 residues.

As concerns this clone: This CDR3 is also generated by other DNA sequences in the sample. The CDR3 here is CASSPSGTGANVLTF. For the CDR3, the DNA is TGCGCCAGCAGCCCGTCCGGGACTGGGGCCAACGTCCTGACTTTC. The chain combines TRBV5-1 with TRBJ2-6, with a possible D match to TRBD2 (5 bases). CDR1 is SGHRS, CDR2 YFSETQ, per germline. The length of the CDR3 is 15 residues. Trimming shortened V by 4 bases and J by 2 bases, and 10 bases separated the two germline ends.

This clone appeared once. V and J are TRBV5-6 and TRBJ2-7; D remains unclear. V was trimmed by 0 bases and J by 9 bases, leaving 13 bases between them. In germline, CDR1 is SGHDT, CDR2 YYEEEE. The CDR3 consists of 13 residues. This CDR3 is CASSLASPGVQYF. The CDR3 region has the DNA TGTGCCAGCAGCTTGGCCTCTCCTGGGGTGCAGTACTTC. Variable domain in full (rest from reference TRBV5-6 and TRBJ2-7): DAGVTQSPTHLIKTRGQQVTLRCSPKSGHDTVSWYQQALGQGPQFIFQYYEEEERQRGNFPDRFSGHQFPNYSSELNVNALLLGDSALYLCASSLASPGVQYFGPGTRLTVT.

The chain couples TRBV7-3 to TRBJ2-3; 7 bases align to TRBD1. Germline CDR1 SGHTA, CDR2 FQGTGA. The ends lost 4 bases at V and 4 bases at J; junction bases unmatched: 2. This CDR3 spans 13 amino acids. CDR3 residues: CASSWDSPDTQYF. The CDR3 region has the DNA TGTGCCAGCAGCTGGGACAGCCCAGATACGCAGTATTTT.

The J gene is TRBJ2-1, the V gene TRBV28; tentatively, D is TRBD2 (5 bases). CDR3 length: 13 residues. V was trimmed by 6 bases and J by 8 bases, leaving 14 bases between them. Germline V gives CDR1 MDHEN, CDR2 SYDVKM. In DNA, the CDR3 is TGTGCCAGCAGCTGGGCCTCGAGGGATGAGCAGTTCTTC. As protein: CASSWASRDEQFF.

The chain couples TRBV28 to TRBJ1-5; possibly TRBD1 for D (5 bases). From germline, CDR1 is MDHEN and CDR2 SYDVKM. The CDR3 covers 15 residues. V lost 5 bases to trimming and J lost 7 bases, with 18 bases between them. The CDR3 sequence: CASSPTLGEGQPQHF. CDR3 DNA: TGTGCCAGCAGTCCTACGCTGGGGGAGGGCCAGCCCCAGCATTTT.

The table lists this clone with a count of one. The V gene is TRBV5-4, the J gene TRBJ1-5; 9 bases fit TRBD1. V trimming: 2 bases; J trimming: 3 bases; junction bases outside the gene matches: 9. The CDR3 totals 17 residues. Germline V gives CDR1 SGHNT, CDR2 YYREEE (reference sequence). CDR3 residues: CASSFNFRDRDNQPQHF. In DNA, the CDR3 is TGTGCCAGCAGCTTCAATTTCCGGGACAGGGACAATCAGCCCCAGCATTTT.